This TCR beta chain was captured in a study of T cell responses to AZD1222 COVID-19 vaccine. Produced via immunoSEQ multiplex PCR; TCRdb's table is partial and in-frame only. The data show 150,000 or so clones, roughly nine tenths seen once. Turning to this clone: What it binds is unknown.

Study-wide results and caveats: Without day 14 samples, only post-peak T cell repertoires were studied. At study baseline, merely five or six AZD1222 recipients were seropositive. Spike-specific TCR breadth and depth went up after people got two AZD1222 doses. Among the donors, most were white British and more were female, and clonal diversity was possibly underestimated.

Looked up from germline, CDR1 is LNHDA and CDR2 is SQIVND (reference sequence). This CDR3 is 14 amino acids long. Between the trimmed V and J ends, which lost 7 bases and 2 bases, there was a span of 14 bases. The sequencing used peripheral blood, collected 28 days after the second AZD1222 dose. V and J are TRBV19 and TRBJ1-1; D call uncertain. The sequence was collected from an adult who received the AZD1222 COVID-19 vaccine. The CDR3 bases are TGTGCCAGTAAATCGGGAAGCTCCAACACTGAAGCTTTCTTT. It codes for CASKSGSSNTEAFF.